Listed here is a single T cell receptor (beta chain). During its preparation, the TCRbeta library received unique molecular identifiers. TCRdb reprocessed the PCR reads with MiXCR, giving one entry per CDR3 protein. Of 250,000 to 350,000 distinct CDR3 sequences in the sample, roughly 9.5% were seen once. With 5 bases removed from V and 1 base from J, the gap between germline ends came to 8 bases. CDR1 and CDR2 from the germline V gene are SQVTM and ANQGSEA. This CDR3 spans 12 amino acids. The source of the sample is a study of T-cell reconstitution after alpha-beta-depleted transplantation in children.

The material sequenced was PBMCs from the stem cell graft donor, taken from the stem cell graft. The chain links TRBV29-1 to TRBJ1-1; no reliable D call. The TCR comes from a human donor who donated a stem cell graft to a child with SCID. CDR3 nucleotides: TGCAGCGTTTGTCGACAGAACACTGAAGCTTTCTTT. This sequence encodes CSVCRQNTEAFF.